The next 10 T cell receptor beta chains were all read from a single sample in a study of vaccination effects on CD4 cells after COVID-19. Peptide-pool stimulation followed by sequencing identified expanded antigen-specific CD4+ clonotypes in the ViraFEST assay. The culture ran for around ten days before CD4+ T cells were isolated. Nucleocapsid antibodies were negative in the vaccine recipients, who had never had SARS-CoV-2 infection. Antigens of these TCRs are unknown. Generated by immunoSEQ multiplex PCR, the TCRdb table keeps only in-frame clones and is missing some. Of tens of thousands of clones in the sample, approximately 76% were seen once. Sequenced material: CD4+ T cells from PBMCs cultured with HCoV-NL63 spike peptides, taken before COVID-19 vaccination. The receptors were gathered from a human donor who received a COVID-19 vaccine.

The chain is built from TRBV6-1 and TRBJ1-1; D uncertain. The V gene's germline CDR1 is MNHNS and CDR2 SASEGT. Deletions cut 0 bases from V and 14 bases from J, with 16 bases between. The CDR3 runs to 13 residues. The DNA of the CDR3 is TGTGCCAGCAGTGAAGCGATAAAGGCCCCGGACTTCTTT. The encoded protein is CASSEAIKAPDFF.

The rearrangement links TRBV29-1 to TRBJ2-6; unclear D gene. Per the germline V gene, CDR1 is SQVTM and CDR2 is ANQGSEA. V was shortened by 6 bases and J by 0 bases, with 3 bases between the two germline ends. This CDR3 region has 12 residues. The CDR3 DNA sequence: TGCAGCGTCTACTCTGGGGCCAACGTCCTGACTTTC. This translates into CSVYSGANVLTF.

Remarks on this clone: Additional DNA sequences in this sample encode the identical CDR3. The chain has TRBV6-6 and TRBJ1-1, with D uncertain. This CDR3 spans 12 amino acids. Deletions cut 6 bases from V and 1 base from J, with 6 bases between. CDR1 MNHNY and CDR2 SVGAGI come from the germline V gene (reference sequence). This chain's CDR3 is CASRVSNTEAFF. The CDR3 DNA is TGTGCCAGCAGGGTGTCGAACACTGAAGCTTTCTTT.

V and J are TRBV7-2 and TRBJ1-4; 8 bases map to TRBD1. Germline V gives CDR1 SGHTA, CDR2 FQGNSA. V lost 4 bases, J lost 5 bases, and 6 bases stayed unmatched. The CDR3 runs 15 residues. The CDR3 DNA is TGTGCCAGCAGCTCAGACAGGGGCGTAAATGAAAAACTGTTTTTT. Translation gives CASSSDRGVNEKLFF.

This clone was recorded a few times. The gene calls are TRBV18 and TRBJ1-2, with a tentative D call TRBD1 (6 bases). The CDR3 runs to 14 residues. CDR1 and CDR2 from the germline V gene are KGHSH and LQKENI. V was clipped by 2 bases and J by 8 bases, with 15 bases between them. The CDR3 is CASSPSDSPGGYTF. CDR3 coding DNA: TGTGCCAGCTCACCATCGGACAGCCCGGGGGGCTACACCTTC.

The chain links TRBV7-2 to TRBJ2-3, with D tentatively TRBD1 or TRBD2 (5 bases each). Between the trimmed V and J ends, which lost 5 bases and 5 bases, there was a span of 20 bases. This CDR3 comprises 16 residues. Germline V gene sequence: CDR1 SGHTA, CDR2 FQGNSA. The CDR3 loop reads CASSPAGTGMGDTQYF. The CDR3 region has the DNA TGTGCCAGCAGCCCCGCTGGGACGGGTATGGGAGATACGCAGTATTTT.

V gene TRBV3-1 (or the pseudogene TRBV3-2) combines with J gene TRBJ1-6; TRBD1 matches 9 bases. V lost 3 bases, J lost 13 bases, and 10 bases stayed unmatched. The CDR3 spans 15 residues. Germline-derived CDR1 and CDR2 are LGHDT and YNNKEL (reference sequence). The CDR3 sequence: CASSQKGQGGGPLHF. The CDR3 bases are TGTGCCAGCAGCCAGAAGGGACAGGGCGGGGGCCCCCTCCACTTT.

J is TRBJ1-4 and V is TRBV19; 10 bases match TRBD1. The CDR3 runs 17 residues. CDR1 and CDR2 (germline): LNHDA, SQIVND (reference sequence). With V trimmed by 5 bases and J by 2 bases, 8 bases remained unmatched. CDR3 residues: CASSLPGQGFTNEKLFF. CDR3 sequence (DNA): TGTGCCAGTAGTCTTCCGGGACAGGGGTTCACTAATGAAAAACTGTTTTTT. Complete variable domain (other parts from reference TRBV19 and TRBJ1-4): DGGITQSPKYLFRKEGQNVTLSCEQNLNHDAMYWYRQDPGQGLRLIYYSQIVNDFQKGDIAEGYSVSREKKESFPLTVTSAQKNPTAFYLCASSLPGQGFTNEKLFFGSGTQLSVL.

This clone has a handful of counts. The chain links TRBV2 to TRBJ2-5; 9 positions match TRBD1. Looked up from germline, CDR1 is SNHLY and CDR2 is FYNNEI. V lost 6 bases to trimming and J lost 4 bases; unmatched junction nucleotides: 9. CDR3 length: 15 residues. The CDR3 is CASRRGNRGLETQYF. The CDR3 nucleotides are TGTGCCAGCAGGAGGGGGAACAGGGGGCTAGAGACCCAGTACTTC.

The chain has TRBV5-1 and TRBJ1-1; TRBD1 might be the D (5 bases). V shed 1 base and J shed 0 bases, with 13 bases lying between them. This CDR3 is 16 amino acids long. Germline V gene data show CDR1 as SGHRS and CDR2 as YFSETQ. The CDR3 loop is CASSLQQGLMNTEAFF. As DNA, the CDR3 is TGCGCCAGCAGCTTGCAGCAGGGACTCATGAACACTGAAGCTTTCTTT.